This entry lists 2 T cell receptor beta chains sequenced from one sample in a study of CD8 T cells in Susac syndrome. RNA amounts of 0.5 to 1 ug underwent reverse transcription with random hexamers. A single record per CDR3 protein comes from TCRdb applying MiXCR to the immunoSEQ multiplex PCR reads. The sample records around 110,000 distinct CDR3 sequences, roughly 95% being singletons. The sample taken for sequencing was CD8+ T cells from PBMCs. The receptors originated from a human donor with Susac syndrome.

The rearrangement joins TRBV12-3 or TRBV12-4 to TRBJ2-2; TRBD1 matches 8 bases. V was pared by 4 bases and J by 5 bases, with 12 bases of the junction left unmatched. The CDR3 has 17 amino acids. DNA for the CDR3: TGTGCCAGCAGTTCCCCCCCCGGGACAGGACTAACCGGGGAGCTGTTTTTT. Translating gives CASSSPPGTGLTGELFF.

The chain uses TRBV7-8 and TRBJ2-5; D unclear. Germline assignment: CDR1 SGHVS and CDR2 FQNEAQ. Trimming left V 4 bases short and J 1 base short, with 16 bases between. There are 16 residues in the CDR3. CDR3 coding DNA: TGTGCCAGCAGCTCGACCGAGAGAAGCCCCCAAGAGACCCAGTACTTC. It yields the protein CASSSTERSPQETQYF. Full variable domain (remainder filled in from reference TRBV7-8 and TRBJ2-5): GAGVSQSPRYKVAKRGQDVALRCDPISGHVSLFWYQQALGQGPEFLTYFQNEAQLDKSGLPSDRFFAERPEGSVSTLKIQRTQQEDSAVYLCASSSTERSPQETQYFGPGTRLLVL.